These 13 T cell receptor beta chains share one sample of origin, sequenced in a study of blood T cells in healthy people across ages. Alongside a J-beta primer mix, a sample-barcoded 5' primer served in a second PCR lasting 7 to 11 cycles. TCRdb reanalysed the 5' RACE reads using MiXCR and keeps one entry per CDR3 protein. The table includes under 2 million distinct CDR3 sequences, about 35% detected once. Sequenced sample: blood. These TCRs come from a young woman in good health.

The CDR3 nucleotides are TGTGCCAGCAGTTCCTTTCGACCAACTGGGGCCAACGTCCTGACTTTC. Its translation is CASSSFRPTGANVLTF. The chain employs TRBV28 and TRBJ2-6; unclear D gene. Trimming stripped 4 bases from V and 2 bases from J, with 12 bases between. CDR1 and CDR2 from the germline V gene are MDHEN and SYDVKM. The CDR3 consists of 16 residues.

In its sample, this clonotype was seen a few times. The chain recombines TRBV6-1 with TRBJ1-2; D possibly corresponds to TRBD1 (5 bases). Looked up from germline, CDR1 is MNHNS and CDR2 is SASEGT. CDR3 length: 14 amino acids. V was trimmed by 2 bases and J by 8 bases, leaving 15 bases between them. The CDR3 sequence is CASSEQGRLGGYTF. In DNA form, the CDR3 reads TGTGCCAGCAGTGAACAGGGACGGTTGGGGGGCTACACCTTC.

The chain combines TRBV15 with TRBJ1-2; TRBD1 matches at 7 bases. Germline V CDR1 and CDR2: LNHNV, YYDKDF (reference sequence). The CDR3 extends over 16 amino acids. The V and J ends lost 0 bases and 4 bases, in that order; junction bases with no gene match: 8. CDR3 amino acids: CATSRDRGRGSYGYTF. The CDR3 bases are TGTGCCACCAGCAGAGATCGAGGCAGGGGGAGCTATGGCTACACCTTC.

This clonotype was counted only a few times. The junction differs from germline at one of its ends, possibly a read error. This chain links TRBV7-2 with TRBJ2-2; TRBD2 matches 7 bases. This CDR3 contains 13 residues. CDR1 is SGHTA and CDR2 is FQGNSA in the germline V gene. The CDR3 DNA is TGTGCCAGCAGCTTAGTCAGGGCGGGAGAACTGTTCTTC. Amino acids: CASSLVRAGELFF.

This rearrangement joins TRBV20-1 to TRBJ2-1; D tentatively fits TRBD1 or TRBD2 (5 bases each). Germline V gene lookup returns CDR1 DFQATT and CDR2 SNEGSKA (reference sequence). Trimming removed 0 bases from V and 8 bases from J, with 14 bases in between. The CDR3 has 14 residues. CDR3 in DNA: TGCAGTGCTAGAGAATGGGGGAGTAGCGATGAGCAGTTCTTC. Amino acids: CSAREWGSSDEQFF.

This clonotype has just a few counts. CDR3 coding DNA: TGTGCCAGCAGTTACACCGGACCGCGAATGAACACTGAAGCTTTCTTT. Translated, it gives CASSYTGPRMNTEAFF. This rearrangement joins TRBV6-2 or TRBV6-3 to TRBJ1-1; D call uncertain. The V gene lost 2 bases and the J gene lost 0 bases, with 13 bases spanning the gap. This CDR3 contains 16 residues. Germline CDR1 reads MNHEY; CDR2 reads SVGEGT.

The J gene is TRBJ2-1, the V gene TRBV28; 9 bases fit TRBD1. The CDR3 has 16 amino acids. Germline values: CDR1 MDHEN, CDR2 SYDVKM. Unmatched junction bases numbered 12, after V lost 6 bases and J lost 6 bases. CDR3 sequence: CASSLEDRGGSNEQFF. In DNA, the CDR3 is TGTGCCAGCAGCCTAGAGGACAGGGGTGGTAGCAATGAGCAGTTCTTC. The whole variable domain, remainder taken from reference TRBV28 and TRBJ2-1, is DVKVTQSSRYLVKRTGEKVFLECVQDMDHENMFWYRQDPGLGLRLIYFSYDVKMKEKGDIPEGYSVSREKKERFSLILESASTNQTSMYLCASSLEDRGGSNEQFFGPGTRLTVL.

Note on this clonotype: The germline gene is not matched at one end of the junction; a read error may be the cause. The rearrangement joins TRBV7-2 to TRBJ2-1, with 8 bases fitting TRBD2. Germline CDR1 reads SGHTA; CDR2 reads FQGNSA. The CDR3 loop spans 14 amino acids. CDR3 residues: CAGSLVSGDNEQFF. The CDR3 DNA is TGTGCCGGCAGCTTAGTTAGCGGGGACAATGAGCAGTTCTTC.

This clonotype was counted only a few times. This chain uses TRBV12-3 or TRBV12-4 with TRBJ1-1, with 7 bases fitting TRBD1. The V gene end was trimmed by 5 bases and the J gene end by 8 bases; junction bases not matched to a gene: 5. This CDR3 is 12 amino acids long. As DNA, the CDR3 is TGTGCCAGCAGTCAGGGGGTAGGGGAAGCTTTCTTT. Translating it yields CASSQGVGEAFF.

CDR3 DNA: TGTGCCAGCAGCTTTGGTAGGTCCACATCCTACGAGCAGTACTTC. Amino acids: CASSFGRSTSYEQYF. The J gene is TRBJ2-7, the V gene TRBV11-1; no firm D call. V lost 3 bases and J 1 base, leaving 13 bases between the germline ends. The CDR3 has 15 amino acids. CDR1 is SGHAT, CDR2 FQDESV, per germline (reference sequence).

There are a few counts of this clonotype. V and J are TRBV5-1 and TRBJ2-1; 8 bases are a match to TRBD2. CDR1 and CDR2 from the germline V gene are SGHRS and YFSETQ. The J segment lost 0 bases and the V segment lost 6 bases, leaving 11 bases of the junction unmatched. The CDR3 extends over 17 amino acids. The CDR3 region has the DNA TGCGCCAGCAAGGTGGGAGCGGGGGTAAGCTCCTACAATGAGCAGTTCTTC. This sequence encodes CASKVGAGVSSYNEQFF.

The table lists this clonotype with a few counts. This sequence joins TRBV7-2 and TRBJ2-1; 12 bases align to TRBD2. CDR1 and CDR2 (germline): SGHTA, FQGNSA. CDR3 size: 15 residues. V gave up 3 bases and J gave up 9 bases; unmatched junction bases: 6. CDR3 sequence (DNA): TGTGCCAGCAGCTTTCTAGCGGGAGGGGTGGGTGAGCAGTTCTTC. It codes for CASSFLAGGVGEQFF.

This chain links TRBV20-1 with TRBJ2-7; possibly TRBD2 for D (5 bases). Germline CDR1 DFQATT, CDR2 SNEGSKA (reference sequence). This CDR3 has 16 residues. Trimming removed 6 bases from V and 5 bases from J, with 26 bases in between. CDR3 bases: TGCAGTGCCATCTATTCCCAGCGAGCGGCCAGCAACGAGCAGTACTTC. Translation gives CSAIYSQRAASNEQYF.